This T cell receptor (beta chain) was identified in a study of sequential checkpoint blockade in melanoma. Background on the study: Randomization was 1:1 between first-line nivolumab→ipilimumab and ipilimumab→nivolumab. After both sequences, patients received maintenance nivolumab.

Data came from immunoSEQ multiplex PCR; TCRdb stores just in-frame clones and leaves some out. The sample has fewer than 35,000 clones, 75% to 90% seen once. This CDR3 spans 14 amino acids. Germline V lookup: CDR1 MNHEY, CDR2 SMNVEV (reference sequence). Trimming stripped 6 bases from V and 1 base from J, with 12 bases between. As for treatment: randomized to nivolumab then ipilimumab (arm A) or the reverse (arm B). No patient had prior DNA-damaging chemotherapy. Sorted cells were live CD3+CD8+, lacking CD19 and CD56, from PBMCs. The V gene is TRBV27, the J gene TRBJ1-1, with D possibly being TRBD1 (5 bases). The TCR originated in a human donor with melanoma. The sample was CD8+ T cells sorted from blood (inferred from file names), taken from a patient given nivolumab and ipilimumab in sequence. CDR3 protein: CASSREDTNTEAFF. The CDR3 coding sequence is TGTGCCAGCAGCCGAGAGGACACGAACACTGAAGCTTTCTTT.